The rows below give T cell receptor beta chains drawn from one sample of a study of cytomegalovirus exposure and HLA in healthy donors. Data came from immunoSEQ multiplex PCR; TCRdb stores just in-frame clones and leaves some out. The sample includes under 250,000 clones, roughly 80% seen only once; the top ten take about 3%. Sequenced sample: PBMCs. Receptors were obtained from a woman aged 40 to 50 in good health and CMV-seronegative. The CDR3 runs from the conserved cysteine through the conserved F or W. D genes are given only for firm matches. Part of the rows lack a size; the others show once, few, many or a class for expanded clones.

CDR3nt	CDR3aa	v_gene	j_gene	d_gene	abundance
TGCGCCAGCAGCCCCCGCCGGCGGGAACACAATGAGCAGTTCTTC	CASSPRRREHNEQFF	TRBV5-1	TRBJ2-1	.	.
TGTGCCAGCAGCACAAAGCGGGAGGGCCGATCCGAGCAGTTCTTC	CASSTKREGRSEQFF	TRBV21-1	TRBJ2-1	.	once
TGTGCCAGCAGTTACGTTGGGACAGGGTATTCTGAAGCTTTCTTT	CASSYVGTGYSEAFF	TRBV6-5	TRBJ1-1	TRBD1	.
TGCGCCAGCAGCTTGGCTGGGACTCCTAGCACAGATACGCAGTATTTT	CASSLAGTPSTDTQYF	TRBV5-1	TRBJ2-3	.	.
TGTGCCAGTACCCCTAATACAGGGTATCAGCCCCAGCATTTT	CASTPNTGYQPQHF	TRBV2	TRBJ1-5	.	.
TGTGCCAGCAGCAGCGGGTTCTCCTACGAGCAGTACTTC	CASSSGFSYEQYF	TRBV5-4	TRBJ2-7	.	.
TGTGCCAGTAGTATAGGTTATGGGACAGGAACCTACGAGCAGTACTTC	CASSIGYGTGTYEQYF	TRBV19	TRBJ2-7	TRBD1	.
TGTGCCAGCAGCCTGGCCCTGATCGGGGAGACCCAGTACTTC	CASSLALIGETQYF	TRBV6-6	TRBJ2-5	.	.
TGTGCCAGCAGTAATCGGTTCCAAGAGACCCAGTACTTC	CASSNRFQETQYF	TRBV6-5	TRBJ2-5	.	.
TGTGCCAGCAGCTCCCAGCGGGAGATGTTCCAAGAGACCCAGTACTTC	CASSSQREMFQETQYF	TRBV13	TRBJ2-5	TRBD2	.
TGTGCCAGCAGCTCCCCAGGGCGGCGGGGTGAAAAACTGTTTTTT	CASSSPGRRGEKLFF	TRBV7-2	TRBJ1-4	.	.
TGCGCCAGCAGCGCCCTAGACTCCTCCTACAATGAGCAGTTCTTC	CASSALDSSYNEQFF	TRBV5-1	TRBJ2-1	.	.
TGTGCCAGCAGCCCACGACAGGGTAAACTGTTTTTT	CASSPRQGKLFF	TRBV5-8	TRBJ1-4	TRBD1	.
TGTGCCAGCAGTACAGGGGGCGATGGCTACACCTTC	CASSTGGDGYTF	TRBV6-5	TRBJ1-2	TRBD1	few
TGTGCCAGCAGCTCGATAACGGCCGGGAGCTACACCGGGGAGCTGTTTTTT	CASSSITAGSYTGELFF	TRBV7-9	TRBJ2-2	.	.
TGTGCCAGCAGTGAATCCAGGGGACAGGGGGACGAAAAACTGTTTTTT	CASSESRGQGDEKLFF	TRBV25-1	TRBJ1-4	TRBD1	.
TGTGCCAGCAGCTCCTATCTTAGCTCCTACAATGAGCAGTTCTTC	CASSSYLSSYNEQFF	TRBV5-4	TRBJ2-1	.	few
TGTGCCAGTAGTATTGGGACTCGCAGCGACAATGAGCAGTTCTTC	CASSIGTRSDNEQFF	TRBV19	TRBJ2-1	.	.
TGTGCCAGCAGTTATGGCAGGTCTAATGAAAAACTGTTTTTT	CASSYGRSNEKLFF	TRBV6-6	TRBJ1-4	.	.
TGCGCCAGCAGCTCCGGGTGGGGCTTCCAAGAGACCCAGTACTTC	CASSSGWGFQETQYF	TRBV5-1	TRBJ2-5	.	.
TGTGTCAGCAGTGAACAGGGCCTTCTCTCCTACGAGCAGTACTTC	CVSSEQGLLSYEQYF	TRBV28	TRBJ2-7	.	.
TGTGCCAGCAGCTCCACAGGGGGCTGGGAAAAACTGTTTTTT	CASSSTGGWEKLFF	TRBV5-6	TRBJ1-4	TRBD1	.
TGCGCCAGCAGCTTGGCCGGTAGCGGTTCAATCAATGAGCAGTTCTTC	CASSLAGSGSINEQFF	TRBV5-1	TRBJ2-1	.	.
TGTGCCAGCAGCTTATTCAGGACAGGGAGTACCGGGGAGCTGTTTTTT	CASSLFRTGSTGELFF	TRBV7-3	TRBJ2-2	TRBD1	.
TGTGCCAGCAGCTTGTTTGCAGGGCAAGGGCAGCCCCAGCATTTT	CASSLFAGQGQPQHF	TRBV5-5	TRBJ1-5	.	.
TGTGCCACCAGCGGGAAAGAAAAGGGACTATCGACATGGAATGAGCAGTTCTTC	CATSGKEKGLSTWNEQFF	TRBV15	TRBJ2-1	TRBD2	.
TGTGCCAGCAGCTTAGGTAGGGGCAGGGACGAGCAGTACTTC	CASSLGRGRDEQYF	TRBV11-2	TRBJ2-7	.	.
TGTGCCAGCAGCTTGGGTCCTAGCGGGACCTACGAGCAGTACTTC	CASSLGPSGTYEQYF	TRBV5-4	TRBJ2-7	TRBD2	.
TGTGCCAGCTCCCAAGGCCTAGCTAACTATGGCTACACCTTC	CASSQGLANYGYTF	TRBV6-5	TRBJ1-2	.	.
TGTGCCAGCAGTTTTAGTGGAGGGGACTACGAGCAGTACTTC	CASSFSGGDYEQYF	TRBV27	TRBJ2-7	.	.
TGTGCCAGCAGTCTCACTAGCGCCCGCACAGATACGCAGTATTTT	CASSLTSARTDTQYF	TRBV6-5	TRBJ2-3	TRBD2	.
TGTGCCAGCAGCTTACCGTCGGGACTAGCGGAGATATACGAGCAGTACTTC	CASSLPSGLAEIYEQYF	TRBV7-9	TRBJ2-7	TRBD2	.
TGTGCCAGTAGTATTTTGACAGGGGGCAATGAGCAGTTCTTC	CASSILTGGNEQFF	TRBV19	TRBJ2-1	TRBD1	once